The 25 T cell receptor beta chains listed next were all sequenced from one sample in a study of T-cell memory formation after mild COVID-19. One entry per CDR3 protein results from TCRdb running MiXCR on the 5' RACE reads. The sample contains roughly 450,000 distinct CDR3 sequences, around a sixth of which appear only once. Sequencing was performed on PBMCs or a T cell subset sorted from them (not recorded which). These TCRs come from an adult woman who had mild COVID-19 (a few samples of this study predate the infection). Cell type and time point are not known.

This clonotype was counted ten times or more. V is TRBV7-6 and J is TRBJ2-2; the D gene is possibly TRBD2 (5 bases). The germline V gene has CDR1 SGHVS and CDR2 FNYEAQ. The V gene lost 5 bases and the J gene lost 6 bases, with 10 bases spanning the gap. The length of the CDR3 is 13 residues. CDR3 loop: CASSPLGAGELFF. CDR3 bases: TGTGCCAGCAGCCCCCTCGGGGCCGGGGAGCTGTTTTTT.

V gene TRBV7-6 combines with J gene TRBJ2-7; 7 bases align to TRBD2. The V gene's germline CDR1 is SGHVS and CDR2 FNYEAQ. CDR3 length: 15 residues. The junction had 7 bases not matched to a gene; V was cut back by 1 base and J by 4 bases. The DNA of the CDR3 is TGTGCCAGCAGCTTAGGAGGGACTAAACCTTACGAGCAGTACTTC. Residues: CASSLGGTKPYEQYF. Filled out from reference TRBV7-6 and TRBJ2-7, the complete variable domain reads GAGVSQSPRYKVTKRGQDVALRCDPISGHVSLYWYRQALGQGPEFLTYFNYEAQQDKSGLPNDRFSAERPEGSISTLTIQRTEQRDSAMYRCASSLGGTKPYEQYFGPGTRLTVT.

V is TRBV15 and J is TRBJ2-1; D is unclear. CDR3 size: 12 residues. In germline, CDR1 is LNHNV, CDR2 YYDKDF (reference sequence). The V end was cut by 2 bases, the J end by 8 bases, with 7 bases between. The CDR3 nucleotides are TGTGCCACCAGCAGAAATTCCTATGAGCAGTTCTTC. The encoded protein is CATSRNSYEQFF.

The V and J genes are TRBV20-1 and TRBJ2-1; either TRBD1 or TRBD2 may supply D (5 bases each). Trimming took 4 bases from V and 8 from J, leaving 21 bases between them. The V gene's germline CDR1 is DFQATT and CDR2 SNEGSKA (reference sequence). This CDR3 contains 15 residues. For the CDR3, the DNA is TGCAGTGCTACGGTCGGGACCGCCCCGGACGATGAGCAGTTCTTC. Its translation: CSATVGTAPDDEQFF.

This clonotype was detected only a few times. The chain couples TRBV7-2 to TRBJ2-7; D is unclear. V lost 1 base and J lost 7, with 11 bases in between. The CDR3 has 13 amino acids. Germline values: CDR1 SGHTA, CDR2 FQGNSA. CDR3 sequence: CASSLGQVGEQYF. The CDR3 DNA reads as TGTGCCAGCAGCTTAGGGCAGGTCGGAGAGCAGTACTTC.

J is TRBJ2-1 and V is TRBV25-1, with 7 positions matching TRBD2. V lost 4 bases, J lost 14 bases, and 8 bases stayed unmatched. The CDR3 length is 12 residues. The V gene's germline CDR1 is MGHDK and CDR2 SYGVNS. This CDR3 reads CASSGIGGGKFF. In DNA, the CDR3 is TGTGCCAGCAGTGGCATCGGGGGAGGGAAGTTCTTC.

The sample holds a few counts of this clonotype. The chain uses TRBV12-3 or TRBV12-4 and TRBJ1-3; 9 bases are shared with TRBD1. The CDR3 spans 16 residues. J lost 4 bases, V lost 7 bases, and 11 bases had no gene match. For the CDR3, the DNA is TGTGCCAGCACCGAGGACAGGGGCCATAACGGAAACACCATATATTTT. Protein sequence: CASTEDRGHNGNTIYF.

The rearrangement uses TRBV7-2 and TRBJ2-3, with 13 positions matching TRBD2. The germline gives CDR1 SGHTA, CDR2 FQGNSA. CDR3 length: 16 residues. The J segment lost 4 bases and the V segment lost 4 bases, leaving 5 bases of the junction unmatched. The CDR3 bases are TGTGCCAGCAGCTCATGGACTAGCGGGAGAGCAGATACGCAGTATTTT. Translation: CASSSWTSGRADTQYF.

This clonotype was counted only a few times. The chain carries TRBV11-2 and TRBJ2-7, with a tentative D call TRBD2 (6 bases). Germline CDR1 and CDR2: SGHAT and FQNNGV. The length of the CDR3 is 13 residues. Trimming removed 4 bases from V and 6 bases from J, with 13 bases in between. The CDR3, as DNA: TGTGCCAGCAGCTCCAGAACCGGGGGCGAGCAGTACTTC. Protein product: CASSSRTGGEQYF.

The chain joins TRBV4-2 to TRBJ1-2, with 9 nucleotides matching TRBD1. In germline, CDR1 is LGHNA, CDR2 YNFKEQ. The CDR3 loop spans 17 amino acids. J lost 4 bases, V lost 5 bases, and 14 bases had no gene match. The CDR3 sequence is CASSGDLGQGRTYGYTF. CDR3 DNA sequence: TGTGCCAGCAGCGGGGACCTCGGACAGGGGAGGACCTATGGCTACACCTTC.

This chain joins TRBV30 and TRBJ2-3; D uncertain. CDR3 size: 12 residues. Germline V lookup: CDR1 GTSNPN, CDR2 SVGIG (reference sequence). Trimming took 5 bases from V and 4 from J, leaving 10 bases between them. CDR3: CAWSVSADTQYF. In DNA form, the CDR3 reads TGTGCCTGGTCTGTGTCTGCAGATACGCAGTATTTT.

This CDR3 is CASSQGMGSTNEQFF. The CDR3 DNA reads as TGTGCCAGCAGCCAAGGGATGGGCTCAACGAATGAGCAGTTCTTC. The rearrangement links TRBV9 to TRBJ2-1; D is undetermined. The CDR3 loop spans 15 amino acids. V was trimmed by 4 bases and J by 7 bases, leaving 18 bases between them. Germline assignment: CDR1 SGDLS and CDR2 YYNGEE.

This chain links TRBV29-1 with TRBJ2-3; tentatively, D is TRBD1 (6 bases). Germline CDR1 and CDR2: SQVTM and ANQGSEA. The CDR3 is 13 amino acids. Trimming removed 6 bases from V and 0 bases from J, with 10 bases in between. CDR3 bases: TGCAGCGTCAGGGGTGGTAGCACAGATACGCAGTATTTT. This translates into CSVRGGSTDTQYF.

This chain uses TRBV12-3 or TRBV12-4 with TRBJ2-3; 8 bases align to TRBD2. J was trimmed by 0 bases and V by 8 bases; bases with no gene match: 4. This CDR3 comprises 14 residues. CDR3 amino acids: CASVRTSSTDTQYF. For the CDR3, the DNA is TGTGCCAGCGTCCGGACTAGCAGCACAGATACGCAGTATTTT.

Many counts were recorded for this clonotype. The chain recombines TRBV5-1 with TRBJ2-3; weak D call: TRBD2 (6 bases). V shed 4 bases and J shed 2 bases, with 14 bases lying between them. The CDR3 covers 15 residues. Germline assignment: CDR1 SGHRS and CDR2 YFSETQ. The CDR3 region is CASSPRDFNTDTQYF. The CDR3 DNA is TGCGCCAGCAGCCCCCGGGACTTCAACACAGATACGCAGTATTTT. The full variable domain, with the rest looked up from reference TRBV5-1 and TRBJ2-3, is KAGVTQTPRYLIKTRGQQVTLSCSPISGHRSVSWYQQTPGQGLQFLFEYFSETQRNKGNFPGRFSGRQFSNSRSEMNVSTLELGDSALYLCASSPRDFNTDTQYFGPGTRLTVL.

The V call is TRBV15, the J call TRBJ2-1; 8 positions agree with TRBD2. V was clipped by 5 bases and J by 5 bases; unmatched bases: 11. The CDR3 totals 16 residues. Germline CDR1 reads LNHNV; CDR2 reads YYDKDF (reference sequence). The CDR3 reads CATSVRGSGRNNEQFF. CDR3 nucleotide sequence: TGTGCCACCAGCGTACGAGGAAGCGGGAGAAACAATGAGCAGTTCTTC. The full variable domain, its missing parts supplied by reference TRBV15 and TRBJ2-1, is DAMVIQNPRYQVTQFGKPVTLSCSQTLNHNVMYWYQQKSSQAPKLLFHYYDKDFNNEADTPDNFQSRRPNTSFCFLDIRSPGLGDTAMYLCATSVRGSGRNNEQFFGPGTRLTVL.

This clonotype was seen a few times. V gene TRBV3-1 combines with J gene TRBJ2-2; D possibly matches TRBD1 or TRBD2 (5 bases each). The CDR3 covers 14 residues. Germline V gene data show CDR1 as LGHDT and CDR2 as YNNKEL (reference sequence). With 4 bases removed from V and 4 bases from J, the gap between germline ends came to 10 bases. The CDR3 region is CASSLRGSTGELFF. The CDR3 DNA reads TGTGCCAGCAGCCTTCGGGGCTCCACCGGGGAGCTGTTTTTT.

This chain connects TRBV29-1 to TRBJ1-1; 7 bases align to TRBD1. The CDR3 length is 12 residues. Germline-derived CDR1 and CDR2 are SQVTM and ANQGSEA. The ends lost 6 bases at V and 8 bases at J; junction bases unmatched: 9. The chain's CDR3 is CSVTSGGGEAFF. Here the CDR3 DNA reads TGCAGCGTGACCAGCGGAGGGGGCGAAGCTTTCTTT.

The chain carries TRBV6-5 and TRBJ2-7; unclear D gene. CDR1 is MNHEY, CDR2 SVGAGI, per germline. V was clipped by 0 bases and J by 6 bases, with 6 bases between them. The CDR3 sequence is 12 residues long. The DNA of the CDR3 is TGTGCCAGCAGTTACTCATGGGGCGAGCAGTACTTC. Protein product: CASSYSWGEQYF.

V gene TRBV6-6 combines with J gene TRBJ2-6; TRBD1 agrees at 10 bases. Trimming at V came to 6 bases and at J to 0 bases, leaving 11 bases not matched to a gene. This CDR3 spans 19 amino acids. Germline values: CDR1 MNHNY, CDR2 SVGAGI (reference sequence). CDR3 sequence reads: CASRHLGQGKSSGANVLTF. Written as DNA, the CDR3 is TGTGCCAGCAGGCATTTGGGACAGGGGAAAAGCTCTGGGGCCAACGTCCTGACTTTC.

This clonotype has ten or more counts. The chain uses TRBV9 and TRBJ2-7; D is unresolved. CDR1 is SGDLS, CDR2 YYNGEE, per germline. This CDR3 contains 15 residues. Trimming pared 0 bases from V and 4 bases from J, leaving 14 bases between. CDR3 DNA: TGTGCCAGCAGCGTAGAGGCGGAAAGTAAATACGAGCAGTACTTC. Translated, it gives CASSVEAESKYEQYF.

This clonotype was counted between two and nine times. CDR3 sequence: CASSFGQTDTQYF. CDR3 bases: TGTGCCAGCAGTTTCGGACAGACAGATACGCAGTATTTT. This rearrangement joins TRBV12-3 or TRBV12-4 to TRBJ2-3; a possible D gene is TRBD1 (6 bases). The ends were cut back, 3 bases at V and 3 bases at J, with 7 bases in the middle. The CDR3 consists of 13 residues.

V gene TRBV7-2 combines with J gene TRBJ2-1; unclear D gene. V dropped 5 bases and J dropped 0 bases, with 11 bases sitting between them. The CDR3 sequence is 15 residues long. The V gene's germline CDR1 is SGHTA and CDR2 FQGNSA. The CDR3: CASSGRASSYNEQFF. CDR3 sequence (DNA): TGTGCCAGCAGCGGGCGCGCGAGCTCCTACAATGAGCAGTTCTTC.

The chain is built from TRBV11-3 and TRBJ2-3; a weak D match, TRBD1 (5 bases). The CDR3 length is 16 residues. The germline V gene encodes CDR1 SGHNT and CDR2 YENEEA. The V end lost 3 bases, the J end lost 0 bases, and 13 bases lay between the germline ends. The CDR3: CASSFGQGTSTDTQYF. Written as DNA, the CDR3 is TGTGCCAGCAGCTTTGGTCAGGGAACTAGCACAGATACGCAGTATTTT.

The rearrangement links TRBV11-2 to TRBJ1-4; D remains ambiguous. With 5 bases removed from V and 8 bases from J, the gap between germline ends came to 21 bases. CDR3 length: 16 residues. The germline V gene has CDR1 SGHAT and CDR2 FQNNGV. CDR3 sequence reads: CASSQDRSPTREKLFF. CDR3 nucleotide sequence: TGTGCCAGCAGCCAGGACCGCTCACCGACGCGGGAAAAACTGTTTTTT.